This T cell receptor (beta chain) was sequenced for a study of relationships among human T cell subsets (dated by TCRdb to about 2010). Describing the broader study: The study sequenced eight distinct T cell populations from blood: pan T, CD8 cytotoxic, regulatory, Th1, Th2, naive plus transitional, activated and memory cells. The paper as a whole reports these results and caveats: While more than 60% of CD8+ cytotoxic sequences came from clones with more than 100 reads, the regulatory and Th2 subsets had few clones of that kind. Substantial CDR3 sharing among Th1, Th2 and regulatory T cells was interpreted as suggesting stochastic cell fate choices. Across the seven subsets, no statistically significant differences turned up in V, D and J usage, CDR3 length, or N-nucleotide additions. The bead-based sorting could not exclude a CD4+CD8+ double-positive population.

Points on this clonotype: The antigen this receptor binds is unknown. Base qualities were left out, and no much larger clone turns up one base away.

Naive plus transitional T cells were isolated with anti-CD45RA microbeads from pooled isolated CD4+ and CD8+ T cells. To isolate the T cell subsets, Miltenyi superparamagnetic beads coated with subset-specific monoclonal antibodies were used. All T cell populations were isolated from peripheral blood. Ficoll separation of whole blood yielded mononuclear cells, and anti-CD14 microbeads were then used to deplete the monocytes. Isolated cell populations were immediately resuspended in RNAprotect reagent. To prepare the library, multiplex PCR was applied. TCRdb names 454 GS FLX as the instrument used. TCR alpha and beta CDR3 regions were amplified from mRNA by semiquantitative ARM-PCR. In ARM-PCR, tagged nested gene-specific primers were used first, and communal superprimers then performed exponential amplification. Exonuclease was used to remove the nested primers before the first-round PCR products went through the second amplification round. Amplicons were sequenced on the 454 platform, which allows rapid sequencing of millions of DNA fragments without cloning bias. A read counted as effective if the read could be mapped to both V and J germline segments. As for how the authors treated the data: IRmap was used to assign reads to germline V, D and J segments, and IRmap relies on pyromap, a Smith-Waterman modification adapted to 454 sequencing errors. D-beta assignments were filtered using cutoffs set at the 99th percentile of alignment scores from simulated random sequences. CDR3 was defined as the amino acids between the conserved V-segment Y[YFLI]C motif and the J-segment [FW]GXGT motif. Repertoire diversity was estimated with a compound Poisson process model previously applied to large-scale EST data. A cross-contamination detection procedure was applied to argue against sample contamination as the source of shared CDR3s. Using fastp at Q25 and MiXCR, TCRdb reprocessed the public reads and kept productive beta chains. Each CDR3 protein appears once, grouped with its most common genes and DNA. It is TCRdb's table, rather than the study itself, that gives the V and J calls and clone size. Recorded for this sample are 6,700 or so distinct CDR3 sequences; approximately 70% of them occurred a single time. The top ten clonotypes cover approximately 55% of the sample.

There are 16 amino acids in the CDR3, from cysteine to phenylalanine inclusive. This entry keeps only the CDR3 DNA: 48 bases, framed from base 1. CDR1 is given as SEHNR and CDR2 as FQNEAQ, both from the germline V gene (reference sequence). V and J are trimmed by 5 bases and 4 bases, and the gene matches miss 8 bases of the junction. This receptor was identified in a man aged 35 to 55 in good health. Source material: naive and transitional (CD45RA+) T cells sorted from blood. Sample cell subset or site, as interpreted from the label and publication: CD45RA+ naive plus transitional T cells (Tn+t). The V and J segments used are TRBV7-9 and TRBJ1-4, with TRBD1 identical over 9 junction bases. The nucleotide sequence reads TGTGCCAGCAGCCAAGCAACAGGGGGCCTTAATGAAAAACTGTTTTTT. Translated, this is CASSQATGGLNEKLFF.